The entry below describes one T cell receptor beta chain. Its antigen is unknown. 5'RACE primed from the constant segment yielded TCR alpha and TCR beta cDNA libraries bearing sample barcodes and UMIs. MiXCR, applied by TCRdb to the 5' RACE reads, yields one record per CDR3 protein. The profile shows about 600,000 distinct CDR3 sequences, about a fifth of them singletons. This CDR3 has 15 amino acids. Germline CDR1 is SEHNR and CDR2 is FQNEAQ (reference sequence). V lost 5 bases, J lost 1 base, and 14 bases lay in between. This record comes from a study of T-cell memory formation after mild COVID-19. Overall study results and limits: In second-wave clones peaking day 37, SARS-CoV-2 specificity remained unconfirmed. Clones shrinking between day 15 and 85 showed a balanced CD4/CD8 split, and those that grew later tilted toward CD4+. Memory sampled before infection contained some responding clones, suggesting cross-reactive memory joined.

The genes are TRBV7-9 and TRBJ1-2; tentative D call: TRBD1 (5 bases). The TCR was taken from an adult woman who had mild COVID-19 (a few samples of this study predate the infection). Cell type and time point are not known. The sequenced sample consisted of PBMCs or a T cell subset sorted from them (not recorded which). The CDR3 DNA reads as TGTGCCAGCAGCCGAGGAGGGGCCTATAACTATGGCTACACCTTC. Its translation: CASSRGGAYNYGYTF. The full variable domain, completed using reference TRBV7-9 and TRBJ1-2, is DTGVSQNPRHKITKRGQNVTFRCDPISEHNRLYWYRQTLGQGPEFLTYFQNEAQLEKSRLLSDRFSAERPKGSFSTLEIQRTEQGDSAMYLCASSRGGAYNYGYTFGSGTRLTVV.